One TCR beta chain is described in this entry. Its antigen remains unidentified. These data come from a study of cytomegalovirus exposure and HLA in healthy donors. Background on the study: Earlier sequencing of 150 million to 200 million T cells yielded 100 million to 120 million unique TCR beta sequences.

Study observations and caveats: TCR beta sequences reportedly predicted most subjects' HLA-A and HLA-B alleles accurately. Earlier results showed most TCR beta V segments being productive about 87% or about 30% of the time. In a later analysis, parvovirus B19, influenza, CMV and Epstein-Barr virus appeared linked to several top co-occurrence clusters.

The germline V gene has CDR1 SGHRS and CDR2 YFSETQ. Trimming pared 0 bases from V and 5 bases from J, leaving 11 bases between. CDR3 size: 14 residues. The PCR was carried out with 60 Vbeta primers and 13 Jbeta primers. Profiling relied on immunoSEQ multiplex PCR, and the TCRdb table lists in-frame clones only, not all of them. Among about 100,000 clones listed, about 77% were seen once. This rearrangement joins TRBV5-1 to TRBJ1-2, with D maybe TRBD1 (5 bases). The sequence was collected from a woman in her 50s in good health and CMV-seropositive. Input material: PBMCs. The CDR3 sequence: CASSLAGEGYGYTF. The CDR3 DNA is TGCGCCAGCAGCTTGGCCGGGGAGGGGTATGGCTACACCTTC.